Sequencing of this T cell receptor (beta chain) was carried out in a study of cytomegalovirus exposure and HLA in healthy donors. Study-level background: As released early, the data held about 85 million unique TCRs from HLA-typed donors.

The V and J ends lost 3 bases and 4 bases respectively, with 21 bases between them. Germline loops: CDR1 MNHNS, CDR2 SASEGT. This CDR3 is 17 amino acids long. PCR primers comprised 60 Vbeta and 13 Jbeta primers. Clones were read by immunoSEQ multiplex PCR, and TCRdb kept only the in-frame ones, dropping some. This listing includes approximately 60,000 clones. Sequencing was performed on PBMCs. The source is a young man in good health and CMV-seropositive. This chain links TRBV6-1 with TRBJ2-5; weak D call: TRBD1 (5 bases). CDR3 nucleotide sequence: TGTGCCAGCAGTGAGGGGCTAGACAGCCTTAAATCAGAGACCCAGTACTTC. This translates into CASSEGLDSLKSETQYF.